This T cell receptor (beta chain) was retrieved from a study of OX40 agonist ivuxolimab in advanced cancers. Study in general: Ivuxolimab doses were 0.01, 0.1, 0.3, 1.5, 3 or 10 mg/kg every 2 weeks.

Study-wide findings and caveats: CD4+ and CD8+ blood T cells expanded clonally by week 6 at 0.1 to 3.0 mg/kg.

In germline, CDR1 is MDHEN, CDR2 SYDVKM. The ends were cut back, 8 bases at V and 1 base at J, with 17 bases in the middle. There are 15 residues in the CDR3. Clones were read by immunoSEQ multiplex PCR, and TCRdb kept only the in-frame ones, dropping some. The repertoire holds roughly 76,000 clones, with 90% to 95% as singletons. Note on this clone: Its antigen is still unknown.

The V gene is TRBV28, the J gene TRBJ1-2, with a tentative D call TRBD1 (6 bases). The sequence came from an adult with an advanced solid tumor such as melanoma, head and neck, liver or kidney cancer. The sequencing here drew on CD4+ or CD8+ T cells sorted from blood, taken in a trial of the OX40 agonist ivuxolimab. The CDR3 sequence is CASEMGQRFNYGYTF. DNA for the CDR3: TGTGCCAGCGAAATGGGACAACGGTTTAACTATGGCTACACCTTC.